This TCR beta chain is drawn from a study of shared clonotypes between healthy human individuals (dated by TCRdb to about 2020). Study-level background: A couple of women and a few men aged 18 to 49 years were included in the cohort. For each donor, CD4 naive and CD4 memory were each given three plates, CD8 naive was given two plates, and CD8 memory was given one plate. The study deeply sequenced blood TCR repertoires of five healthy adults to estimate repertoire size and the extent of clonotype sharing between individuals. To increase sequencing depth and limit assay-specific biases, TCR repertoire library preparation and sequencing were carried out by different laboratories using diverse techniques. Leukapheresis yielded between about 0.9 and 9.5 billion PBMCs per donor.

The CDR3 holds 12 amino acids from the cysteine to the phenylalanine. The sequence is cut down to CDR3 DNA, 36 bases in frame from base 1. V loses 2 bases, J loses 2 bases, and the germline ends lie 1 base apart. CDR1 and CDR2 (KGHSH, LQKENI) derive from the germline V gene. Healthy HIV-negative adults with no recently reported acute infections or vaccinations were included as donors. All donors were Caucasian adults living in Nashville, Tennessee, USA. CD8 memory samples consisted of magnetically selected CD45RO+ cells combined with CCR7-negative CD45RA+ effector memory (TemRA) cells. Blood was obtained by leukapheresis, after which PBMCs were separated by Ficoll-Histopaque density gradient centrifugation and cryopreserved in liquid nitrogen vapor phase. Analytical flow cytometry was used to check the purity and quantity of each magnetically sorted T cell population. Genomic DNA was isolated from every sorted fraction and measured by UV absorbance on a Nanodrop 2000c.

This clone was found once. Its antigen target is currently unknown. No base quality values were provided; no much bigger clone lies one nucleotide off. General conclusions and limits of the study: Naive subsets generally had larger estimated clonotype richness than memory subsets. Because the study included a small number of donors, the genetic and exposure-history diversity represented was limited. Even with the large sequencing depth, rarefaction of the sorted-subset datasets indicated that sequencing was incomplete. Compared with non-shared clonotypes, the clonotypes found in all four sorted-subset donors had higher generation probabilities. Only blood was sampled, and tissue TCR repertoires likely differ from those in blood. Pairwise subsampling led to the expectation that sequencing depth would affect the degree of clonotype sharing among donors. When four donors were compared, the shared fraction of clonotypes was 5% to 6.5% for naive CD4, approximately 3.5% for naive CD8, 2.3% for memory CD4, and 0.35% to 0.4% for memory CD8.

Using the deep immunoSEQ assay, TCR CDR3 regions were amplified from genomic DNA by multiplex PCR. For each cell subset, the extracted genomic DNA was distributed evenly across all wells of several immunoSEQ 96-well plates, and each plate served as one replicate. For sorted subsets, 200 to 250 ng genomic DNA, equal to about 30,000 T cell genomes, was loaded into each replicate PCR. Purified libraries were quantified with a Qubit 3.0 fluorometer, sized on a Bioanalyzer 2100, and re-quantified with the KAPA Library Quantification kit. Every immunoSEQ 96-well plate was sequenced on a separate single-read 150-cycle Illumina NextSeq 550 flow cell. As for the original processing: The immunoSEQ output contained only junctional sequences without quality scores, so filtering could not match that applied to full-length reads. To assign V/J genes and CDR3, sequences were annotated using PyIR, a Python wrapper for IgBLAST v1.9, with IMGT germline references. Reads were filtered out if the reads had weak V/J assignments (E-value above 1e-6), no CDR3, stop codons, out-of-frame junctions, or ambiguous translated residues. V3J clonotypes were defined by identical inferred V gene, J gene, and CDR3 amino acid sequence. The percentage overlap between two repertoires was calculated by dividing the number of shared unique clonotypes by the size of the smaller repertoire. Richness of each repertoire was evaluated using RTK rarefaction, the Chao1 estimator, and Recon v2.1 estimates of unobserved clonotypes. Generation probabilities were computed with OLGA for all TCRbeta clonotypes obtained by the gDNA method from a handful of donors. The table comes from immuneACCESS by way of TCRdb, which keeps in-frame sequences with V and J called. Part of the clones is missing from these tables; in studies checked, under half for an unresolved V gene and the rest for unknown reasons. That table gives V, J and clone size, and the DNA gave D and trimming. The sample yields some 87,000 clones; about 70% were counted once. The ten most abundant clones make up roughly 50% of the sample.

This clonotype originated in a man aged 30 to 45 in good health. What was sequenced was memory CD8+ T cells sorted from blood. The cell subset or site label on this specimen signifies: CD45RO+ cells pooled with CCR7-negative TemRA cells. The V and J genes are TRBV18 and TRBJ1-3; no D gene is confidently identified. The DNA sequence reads TGTGCCAGCTCACCAACTGGAAACACCATATATTTT. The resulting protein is CASSPTGNTIYF.